This T cell receptor (beta chain) was identified in a study of blood T cells in healthy people across ages. Next came a second PCR, run for about 7 to 12 cycles, which used a sample-barcoded 5' primer along with a J-beta primer mix. TCRdb recomputed calls from the 5' RACE reads with MiXCR, one row per CDR3 protein. The repertoire has under 700,000 distinct CDR3 sequences, around 24% of them found once; the top ten carry approximately 10%. This sample was shared with a second study, whose subject was T cells of mothers and their children. This second report adds: An overlap that was slightly higher, though non-significant, was seen in related mother-child pairs versus unrelated pairs.

The source of this sequence is a boy between 10 and 17 years old in good health. Sequencing used blood.

The CDR3 nucleotides read TGTGCCAGCAGCTTAGGTAAAGGGGCCTACGAGCAGTACTTC. Its translation: CASSLGKGAYEQYF. The V gene is TRBV7-9, the J gene TRBJ2-7; the D gene is possibly TRBD1 (5 bases). This CDR3 spans 14 amino acids. The germline CDR1 and CDR2 sequences are SEHNR and FQNEAQ (reference sequence). Trimming stripped 1 base from V and 2 bases from J, with 9 bases between. Filled out from reference TRBV7-9 and TRBJ2-7, the complete variable domain reads DTGVSQNPRHKITKRGQNVTFRCDPISEHNRLYWYRQTLGQGPEFLTYFQNEAQLEKSRLLSDRFSAERPKGSFSTLEIQRTEQGDSAMYLCASSLGKGAYEQYFGPGTRLTVT.